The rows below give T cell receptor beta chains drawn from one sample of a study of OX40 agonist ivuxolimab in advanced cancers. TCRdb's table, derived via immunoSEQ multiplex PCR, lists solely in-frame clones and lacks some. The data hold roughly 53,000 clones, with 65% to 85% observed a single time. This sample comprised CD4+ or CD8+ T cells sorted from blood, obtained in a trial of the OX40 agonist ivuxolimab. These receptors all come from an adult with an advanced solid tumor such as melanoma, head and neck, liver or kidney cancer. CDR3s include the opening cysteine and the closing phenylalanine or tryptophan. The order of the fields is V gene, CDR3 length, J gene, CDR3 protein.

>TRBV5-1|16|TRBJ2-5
CASSFRTGGLQETQYF
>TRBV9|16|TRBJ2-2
CASSVTPRVGAGELFF
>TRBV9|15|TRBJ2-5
CASSVLGLQSETQYF
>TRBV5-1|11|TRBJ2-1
CASSSANEQFF
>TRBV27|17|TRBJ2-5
CASSLPPSGPAQETQYF
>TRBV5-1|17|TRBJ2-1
CASSSQPGLAGAGEQFF
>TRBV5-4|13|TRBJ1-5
CASSLEPNQPQHF
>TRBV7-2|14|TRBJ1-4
CASSPVNTNEKLFF
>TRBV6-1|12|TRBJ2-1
CASEGSPNEQFF
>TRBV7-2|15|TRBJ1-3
CASSRDAGTGNTIYF
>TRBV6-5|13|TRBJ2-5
CASSERVTETQYF
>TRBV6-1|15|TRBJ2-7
CASSEFDRGAPEQYF
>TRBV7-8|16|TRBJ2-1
CASSRPGLAGDNEQFF
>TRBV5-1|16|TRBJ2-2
CASSLVGTEGTGELFF
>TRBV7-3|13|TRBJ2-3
CASSPKETDTQYF
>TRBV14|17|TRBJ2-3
CASSQRLGGSRGDTQYF
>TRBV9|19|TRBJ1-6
CASSGNPATANSYNSPLHF
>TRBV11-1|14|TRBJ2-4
CASSLLGSKNIQYF
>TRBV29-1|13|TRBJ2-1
CSVRVGAYNEQFF
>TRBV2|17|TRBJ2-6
CASSVLALSSGANVLTF
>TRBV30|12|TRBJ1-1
CAWSAGPRTAFF
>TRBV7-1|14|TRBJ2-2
CASSTSRQGGELFF
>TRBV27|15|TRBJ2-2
CASSLAGANTGELFF
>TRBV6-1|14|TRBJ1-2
CASSEDRAPYGYTF
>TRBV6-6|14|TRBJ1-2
CASSGPDRGDGYTF
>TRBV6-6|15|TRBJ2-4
CATSGRGVAKNIQYF
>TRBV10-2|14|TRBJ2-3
CASRGLADTDTQYF
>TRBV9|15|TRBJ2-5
CASSVAVGERETQYF
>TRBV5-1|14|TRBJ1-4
CASSAGWTDEKLFF
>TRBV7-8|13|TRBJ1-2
CASSWGRNYGYTF
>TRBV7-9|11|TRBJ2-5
CASSLLETQYF